A selection of T cell receptor beta chains follows, all from one sample in a study of cytomegalovirus exposure and HLA in healthy donors. Method: immunoSEQ multiplex PCR; TCRdb's copy keeps in-frame clones and lacks some. The table includes about 140,000 clones, around 79% detected once. Source material: PBMCs. Source of these receptors: a male donor in good health and CMV-seronegative. CDR3s include the opening cysteine and the closing phenylalanine or tryptophan. D genes are given only for firm matches. A row's size may be missing; if present it is once, few, many or a size class.

j_gene,d_gene,v_gene,len,abundance,CDR3aa,CDR3nt
TRBJ2-5,TRBD1,TRBV6-6,16,-,CASSYYTRTGQETQYF,TGTGCCAGCAGTTACTACACCCGGACAGGGCAAGAGACCCAGTACTTC
TRBJ2-7,-,TRBV5-5,15,-,CASSLDPLDNYEQYF,TGTGCCAGCAGCTTGGACCCCTTGGACAACTACGAGCAGTACTTC
TRBJ2-7,-,TRBV5-1,13,-,CASSLQGPYEQYF,TGCGCCAGCAGTCTGCAGGGCCCCTACGAGCAGTACTTC
TRBJ2-1,TRBD2,TRBV9,15,-,CASSGSGGPVSEQFF,TGTGCCAGCAGCGGTAGCGGGGGGCCCGTTTCTGAGCAGTTCTTC
TRBJ1-6,TRBD1,TRBV30,15,-,CAWSVALQGDSPLHF,TGTGCCTGGAGTGTGGCGTTACAGGGGGACTCACCCCTCCACTTT
TRBJ2-7,-,TRBV2,14,-,CASSLDRWSYEQYF,TGTGCCAGCAGTCTTGACAGATGGTCCTACGAGCAGTACTTC
TRBJ2-1,TRBD2,TRBV6-5,15,-,CASERGGRSYNEQFF,TGTGCCAGCGAGCGGGGGGGCCGATCCTACAATGAGCAGTTCTTC
TRBJ2-3,TRBD1,TRBV5-1,16,-,CASSEDRGQGTDTQYF,TGCGCCAGCAGTGAAGACAGGGGGCAAGGCACAGATACGCAGTATTTT
TRBJ1-2,-,TRBV7-9,13,-,CASSTDTDYGYTF,TGTGCCAGCAGCACCGACACCGACTATGGCTACACCTTC
TRBJ1-1,TRBD1,TRBV29-1,15,-,CSVEVPGTENTEAFF,TGCAGCGTTGAAGTTCCTGGGACAGAGAACACTGAAGCTTTCTTT
TRBJ2-7,TRBD1,TRBV29-1,14,-,CSVEVGQGTYEQYF,TGCAGCGTTGAAGTGGGACAGGGAACATACGAGCAGTACTTC
TRBJ2-3,-,TRBV29-1,12,-,CSVAPGLDTQYF,TGCAGCGTCGCCCCAGGACTGGATACGCAGTATTTT
TRBJ2-7,TRBD2,TRBV10-3,12,-,CAIRTSIDEQYF,TGTGCCATCAGGACTAGCATCGACGAGCAGTACTTC
TRBJ2-1,-,TRBV5-1,14,few,CASSLATGAIEQFF,TGCGCCAGCAGCTTGGCCACAGGTGCCATTGAGCAGTTCTTC
TRBJ1-4,TRBD1,TRBV7-2,17,-,CASSSGQGRYTNEKLFF,TGTGCCAGCAGCTCCGGACAGGGGAGGTATACTAATGAAAAACTGTTTTTT
TRBJ2-5,-,TRBV18,17,few,CASSPSSGLDSGETQYF,TGTGCCAGCTCACCATCGTCCGGCCTGGACTCAGGAGAGACCCAGTACTTC
TRBJ1-6,TRBD1,TRBV5-4,14,medium-sized,CASSLDRGISPLHF,TGTGCCAGCAGCTTGGACAGGGGGATTTCACCCCTCCACTTT
TRBJ2-3,TRBD2,TRBV9,17,-,CASSPTRLAGLTDTQYF,TGTGCCAGCAGCCCAACCCGACTAGCGGGGCTCACAGATACGCAGTATTTT
TRBJ1-1,-,TRBV19,14,-,CASSLGSLNTEAFF,TGTGCCAGTAGTTTAGGGAGTCTGAACACTGAAGCTTTCTTT
TRBJ2-7,TRBD2,TRBV6-6,15,-,CASSYSAGDTYEQYF,TGTGCCAGCAGTTATTCAGCGGGGGATACCTACGAGCAGTACTTC
TRBJ2-5,-,TRBV7-9,16,-,CARSQLAIRGQETQYF,TGTGCCCGCAGCCAACTGGCCATCCGGGGCCAAGAGACCCAGTACTTC
TRBJ1-2,-,TRBV7-9,14,once,CASSVLGPNYGYTF,TGTGCCAGCAGCGTGCTTGGGCCTAACTATGGCTACACCTTC
TRBJ1-2,-,TRBV29-1,13,-,CSVEGGLDYGYTF,TGCAGCGTTGAGGGGGGACTAGATTATGGCTACACCTTC
TRBJ2-7,-,TRBV6-5,13,-,CASRGPGAYEQYF,TGTGCCAGCAGGGGACCGGGGGCCTACGAGCAGTACTTC
TRBJ1-1,-,TRBV7-3,13,-,CASSLLRDTEAFF,TGTGCCAGCAGCTTATTGAGGGACACTGAAGCTTTCTTT
TRBJ2-1,TRBD1,TRBV4-3,16,-,CASSRLTGSRYNEQFF,TGCGCCAGCAGCCGTCTGACAGGGTCTCGCTACAATGAGCAGTTCTTC
TRBJ2-4,-,TRBV7-2,12,-,CASSLPRGIQYF,TGTGCCAGCAGCTTACCGCGTGGCATTCAGTACTTC
TRBJ2-3,-,TRBV11-2,15,-,CASSLRGTSTDTQYF,TGTGCCAGCAGCTTAAGAGGGACTAGCACAGATACGCAGTATTTT